The subject of this entry is one T cell receptor beta chain. The entry originates in a study of low-dose radiotherapy and immunotherapy resistance in tumors. The CDR3 length is 15 residues. Germline V gene data show CDR1 as SGHTA and CDR2 as FQGNSA. Trimming shortened V by 3 bases and J by 0 bases, and 9 bases separated the two germline ends. Eligibility criteria specified advanced solid malignancies devoid of tumor-infiltrating lymphocytes. First-strand cDNA relied on TRAV- and TRBV-specific primers spanning alpha and beta chains. For amplifying TCRs, the PCR ran for about 20 cycles with Phusion, which was used together with a constant-region primer and the adapter on the V primers. TCRdb reanalysed the reads using MiXCR and keeps one entry per CDR3 protein. The sample yields under 9,500 distinct CDR3 sequences, around 84% seen once.

The source is a human donor with advanced metastatic prostate, ovarian, gallbladder or colorectal cancer (not recorded which). This table probably holds off-target reads from a library built for another chain. The V call is TRBV7-2, the J call TRBJ1-3; D is undetermined. CDR3 in amino acids: CASSFGSGSGNTIYF. CDR3 DNA: TGTGCCAGCAGCTTCGGGTCCGGCTCTGGAAACACCATATATTTT. The full variable domain, in which reference TRBV7-2 and TRBJ1-3 provide the parts outside the CDR3, is GAGVSQSPSNKVTEKGKDVELRCDPISGHTALYWYRQSLGQGLEFLIYFQGNSAPDKSGLPSDRFSAERTGGSVSTLTIQRTQQEDSAVYLCASSFGSGSGNTIYFGEGSWLTVV.